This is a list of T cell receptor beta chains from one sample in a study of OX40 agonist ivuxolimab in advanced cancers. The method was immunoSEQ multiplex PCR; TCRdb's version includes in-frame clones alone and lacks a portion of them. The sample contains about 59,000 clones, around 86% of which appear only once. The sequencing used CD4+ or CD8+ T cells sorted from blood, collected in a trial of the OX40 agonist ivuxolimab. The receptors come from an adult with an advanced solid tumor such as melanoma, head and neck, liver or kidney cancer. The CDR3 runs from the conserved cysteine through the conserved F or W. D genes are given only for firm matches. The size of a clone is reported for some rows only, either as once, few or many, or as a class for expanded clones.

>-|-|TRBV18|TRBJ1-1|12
CASSPRNTEAFF
TGTGCCAGCTCACCACGGAACACTGAAGCTTTCTTT
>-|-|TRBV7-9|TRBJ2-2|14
CASSLAQFTGELFF
TGTGCCAGCAGCTTAGCTCAATTCACCGGGGAGCTGTTTTTT
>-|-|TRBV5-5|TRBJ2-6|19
CASSLARGPGNSGANVLTF
TGTGCCAGCAGCTTGGCCAGGGGACCTGGGAACTCTGGGGCCAACGTCCTGACTTTC
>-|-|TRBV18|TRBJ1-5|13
CASSLDRNQPQHF
TGTGCCAGCTCACTGGACAGAAATCAGCCCCAGCATTTT
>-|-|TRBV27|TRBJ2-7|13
CASSPGARYEQYF
TGTGCCAGCAGTCCTGGGGCAAGATACGAGCAGTACTTC
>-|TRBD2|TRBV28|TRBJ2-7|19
CASSFPLVAGVPRSYEQYF
TGTGCCAGCAGTTTCCCGTTGGTGGCGGGAGTACCCCGTTCCTACGAGCAGTACTTC
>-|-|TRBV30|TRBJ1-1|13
CAWSVVLNTEAFF
TGTGCCTGGAGTGTAGTTCTGAACACTGAAGCTTTCTTT
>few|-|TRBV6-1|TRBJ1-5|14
CASSARDSNQPQHF
TGTGCCAGCAGTGCCAGGGATAGCAATCAGCCCCAGCATTTT
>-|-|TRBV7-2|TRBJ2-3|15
CASSPIGQPTDTQYF
TGTGCCAGCAGCCCGATCGGGCAGCCCACAGATACGCAGTATTTT
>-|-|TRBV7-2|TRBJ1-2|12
CASSLVGKGYTF
TGTGCCAGCAGCTTAGTCGGGAAGGGCTACACCTTC
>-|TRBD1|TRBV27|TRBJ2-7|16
CASSPLSGTATYEQYF
TGTGCCAGCAGTCCGTTATCCGGGACAGCGACCTACGAGCAGTACTTC
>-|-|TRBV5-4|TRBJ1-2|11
CASSLEYGYTF
TGTGCCAGCAGCTTGGAATATGGCTACACCTTC
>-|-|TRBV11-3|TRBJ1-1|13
CASSRGWDTEAFF
TGTGCCAGCAGCCGAGGGTGGGACACTGAAGCTTTCTTT
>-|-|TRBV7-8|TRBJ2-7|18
CASSPSGPGVRKVYEQYF
TGTGCCAGCAGCCCGTCAGGCCCGGGGGTGCGTAAAGTCTACGAGCAGTACTTC
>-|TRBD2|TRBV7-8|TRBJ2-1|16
CASSLYSSGTNSEQFF
TGTGCCAGCAGCTTATATTCTAGCGGGACAAATTCGGAGCAGTTCTTC
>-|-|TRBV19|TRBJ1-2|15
CASSISSRGSYGYTF
TGTGCCAGTAGTATATCAAGCAGGGGCTCTTATGGCTACACCTTC
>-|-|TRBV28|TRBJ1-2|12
CASSRNGYGYTF
TGTGCCAGCAGTCGGAATGGCTATGGCTACACCTTC
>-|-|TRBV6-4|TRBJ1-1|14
CASSDSSRGTEAFF
TGTGCCAGCAGTGACTCCTCTAGAGGGACTGAAGCTTTCTTT
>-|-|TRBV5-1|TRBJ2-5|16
CASSLTLTISQETQHF
TGCGCCAGCAGCTTGACCCTAACAATAAGCCAAGAGACCCAGCACTTC
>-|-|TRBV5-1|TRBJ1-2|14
CASSLARGTGGYTF
TGCGCCAGCAGCTTGGCTCGGGGAACTGGTGGCTACACCTTC
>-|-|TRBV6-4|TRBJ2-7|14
CASRRTGGSYEQYF
TGTGCCAGCAGGAGGACAGGAGGGTCCTACGAGCAGTACTTC
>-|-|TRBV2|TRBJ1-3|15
CASSGDGGSGNTIYF
TGTGCCAGCAGTGGTGACGGGGGCTCTGGAAACACCATATATTTT
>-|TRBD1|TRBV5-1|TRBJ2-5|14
CASREQGAGETQYF
TGCGCCAGCAGGGAACAGGGGGCCGGGGAGACCCAGTACTTC
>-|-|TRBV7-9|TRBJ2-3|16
CASSPRVSSSTDTQYF
TGTGCCAGCAGCCCACGGGTCAGCTCTAGCACAGATACGCAGTATTTT
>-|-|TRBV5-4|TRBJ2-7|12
CASSGWRDEQYF
TGTGCCAGCAGTGGGTGGCGGGACGAGCAGTACTTC
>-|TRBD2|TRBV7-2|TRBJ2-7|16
CASSFVGGGRFSEQYF
TGTGCCAGCAGCTTTGTCGGCGGCGGGAGGTTTTCCGAGCAGTACTTC
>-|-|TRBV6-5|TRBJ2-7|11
CASSWTDEQYF
TGTGCCAGCAGCTGGACAGACGAGCAGTACTTC
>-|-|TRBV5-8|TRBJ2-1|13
CASSLRGRDEQFF
TGTGCCAGCAGTTTGAGGGGCCGGGATGAGCAGTTCTTC
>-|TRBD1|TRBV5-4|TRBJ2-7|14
CASSRQGVSYEQYF
TGTGCCAGCAGTCGACAGGGGGTTTCCTACGAGCAGTACTTC
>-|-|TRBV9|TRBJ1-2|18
CASSVGGGVQPNNYGYTF
TGTGCCAGCAGCGTAGGGGGTGGGGTCCAACCAAACAACTATGGCTACACCTTC
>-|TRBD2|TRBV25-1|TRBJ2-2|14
CASSNIAGTGELFF
TGTGCCAGCAGTAACATAGCGGGAACCGGGGAGCTGTTTTTT
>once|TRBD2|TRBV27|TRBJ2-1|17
CASSLYLAGGSYNEQFF
TGTGCCAGCAGTCTCTACTTAGCGGGAGGCTCCTACAATGAGCAGTTCTTC
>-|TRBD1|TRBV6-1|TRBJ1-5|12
CASSLPGQGIHF
TGTGCCAGCAGTCTTCCGGGACAGGGTATTCATTTT
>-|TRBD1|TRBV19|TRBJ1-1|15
CASRLGDRGNTEAFF
TGTGCCAGCCGACTCGGGGACAGGGGGAACACTGAAGCTTTCTTT
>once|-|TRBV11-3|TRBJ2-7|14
CASVKLQGFHEQYF
TGTGCCAGCGTTAAGTTACAGGGTTTCCACGAGCAGTACTTC
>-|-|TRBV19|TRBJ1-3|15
CASSIGTFAGNTVYF
TGTGCCAGTAGTATTGGGACTTTTGCTGGAAACACCGTATATTTT
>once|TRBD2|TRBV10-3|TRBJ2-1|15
CAIRPTSGRTGEQFF
TGTGCCATCAGGCCAACTAGCGGGAGAACGGGAGAGCAGTTCTTC
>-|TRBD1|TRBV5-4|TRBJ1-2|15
CASSYDREGAYGYTF
TGTGCCAGCAGCTACGACAGGGAAGGAGCCTATGGCTACACCTTC
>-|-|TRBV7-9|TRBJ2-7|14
CASSSSLNLYEQYF
TGTGCCAGCAGCTCAAGCTTAAACCTCTACGAGCAGTACTTC
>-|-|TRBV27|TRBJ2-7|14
CASSLGPGVHEQYF
TGTGCCAGCAGTTTGGGGCCGGGAGTGCACGAGCAGTACTTC
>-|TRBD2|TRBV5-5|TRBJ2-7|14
CASSLAGGFYEQYF
TGTGCCAGCAGCTTGGCGGGGGGATTCTACGAGCAGTACTTC
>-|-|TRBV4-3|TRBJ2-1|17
CASSLDRQASSYNEQFF
TGCGCCAGCAGCCTAGACAGGCAGGCAAGCTCCTACAATGAGCAGTTCTTC
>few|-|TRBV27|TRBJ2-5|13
CASSLGNWGTQYF
TGTGCCAGCAGTTTAGGGAACTGGGGGACCCAGTACTTC
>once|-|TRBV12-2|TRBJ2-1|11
CASRHGLEQFF
TGTGCAAGTCGCCACGGACTAGAGCAGTTCTTC